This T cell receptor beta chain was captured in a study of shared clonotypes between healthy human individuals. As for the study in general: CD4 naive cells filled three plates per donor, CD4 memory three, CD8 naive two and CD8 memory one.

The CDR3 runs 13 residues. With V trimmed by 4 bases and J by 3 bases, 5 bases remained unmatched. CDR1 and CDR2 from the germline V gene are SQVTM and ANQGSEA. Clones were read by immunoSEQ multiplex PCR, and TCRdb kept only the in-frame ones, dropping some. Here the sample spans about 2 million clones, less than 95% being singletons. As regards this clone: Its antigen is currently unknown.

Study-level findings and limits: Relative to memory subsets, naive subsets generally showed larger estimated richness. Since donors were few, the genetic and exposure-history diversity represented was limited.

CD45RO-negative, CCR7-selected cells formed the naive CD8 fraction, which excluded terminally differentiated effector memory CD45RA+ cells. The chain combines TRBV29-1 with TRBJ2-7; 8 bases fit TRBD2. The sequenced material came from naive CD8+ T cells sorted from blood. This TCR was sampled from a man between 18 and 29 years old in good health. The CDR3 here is CSVGPGRGYEQYF. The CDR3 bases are TGCAGCGTTGGGCCCGGGAGGGGCTACGAGCAGTACTTC.